This is a list of T cell receptor beta chains from one sample in a study of OX40 agonist ivuxolimab in advanced cancers. Libraries were prepared by immunoSEQ multiplex PCR; TCRdb keeps only in-frame clonotypes and omits some of them. Counted here are around 95,000 clones, 85% to 95% occurring once; the ten biggest clones make up roughly 0.56%. This specimen was CD4+ or CD8+ T cells sorted from blood, taken in a trial of the OX40 agonist ivuxolimab. The receptors come from an adult with an advanced solid tumor such as melanoma, head and neck, liver or kidney cancer. The CDR3 runs from the conserved cysteine through the conserved F or W.

cdr3_aa j_call v_call
CSVEDVLGATEAFF TRBJ1-1 TRBV29-1
CASSLEGFSNTEAFF TRBJ1-1 TRBV7-9
CASSVGTEETQYF TRBJ2-5 TRBV6-1
CASSISTGAEYEQYF TRBJ2-7 TRBV19
CATRTGGFVGELFF TRBJ2-2 TRBV19
CASSPMLGTEAFF TRBJ1-1 TRBV2
CSVETSGRLYEQYF TRBJ2-7 TRBV29-1
CASSRRTGADMNTEAFF TRBJ1-1 TRBV5-8
CASSGANTGELFF TRBJ2-2 TRBV5-4
CASSLTGPNTEAFF TRBJ1-1 TRBV28
CATSKPGQSNSPLHF TRBJ1-6 TRBV15
CASSQWEGPYEQYF TRBJ2-7 TRBV7-3
CASSDREKYGYTF TRBJ1-2 TRBV7-2
CAWSVRRGNTGELFF TRBJ2-2 TRBV30
CASSEPVTSGVRESSYEQYF TRBJ2-7 TRBV6-4
CASSIRYSSSTDTQYF TRBJ2-3 TRBV19
CASSQVYTEAFF TRBJ1-1 TRBV14
CASTSSGITDTQYF TRBJ2-3 TRBV27
CASSQGWTVSGNTIYF TRBJ1-3 TRBV4-2
CASSLVGGVTEAFF TRBJ1-1 TRBV7-3
CASSVVDSFSGANVLTF TRBJ2-6 TRBV9
CASSFGGAGYGKLFF TRBJ1-4 TRBV28
CASSHRLLNEKLFF TRBJ1-4 TRBV14
CASSSGLAGGQGEQFF TRBJ2-1 TRBV7-2
CASSTHREGTQYF TRBJ2-3 TRBV7-3
CASSPTGTGQEKLFF TRBJ1-4 TRBV7-3
CASSVQGIGTGELFF TRBJ2-2 TRBV11-3
CASSMGQGPYEQYF TRBJ2-7 TRBV28